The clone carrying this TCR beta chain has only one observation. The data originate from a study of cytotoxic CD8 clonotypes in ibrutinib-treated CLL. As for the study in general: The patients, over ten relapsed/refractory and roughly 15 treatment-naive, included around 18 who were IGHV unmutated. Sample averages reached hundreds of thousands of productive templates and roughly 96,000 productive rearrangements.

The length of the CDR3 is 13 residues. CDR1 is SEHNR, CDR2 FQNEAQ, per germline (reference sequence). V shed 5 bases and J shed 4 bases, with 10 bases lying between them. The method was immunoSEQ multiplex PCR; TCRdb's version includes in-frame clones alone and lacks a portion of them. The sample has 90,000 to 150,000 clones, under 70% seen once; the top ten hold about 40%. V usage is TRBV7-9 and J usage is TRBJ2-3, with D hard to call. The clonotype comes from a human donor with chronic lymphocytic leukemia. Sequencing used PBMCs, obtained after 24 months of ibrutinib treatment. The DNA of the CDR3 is TGTGCCAGCAGCCGCGCTAAACCAGATACGCAGTATTTT. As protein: CASSRAKPDTQYF.